This T cell receptor beta chain stems from a study of shared clonotypes between healthy human individuals. In its sample, this clone was seen once. The antigen is undetermined. Study outcomes and limitations: Across subsets, estimated richness was generally greater for naive than for memory populations. The study's rarefaction showed incomplete sorted-subset sequencing despite large depth.

The repertoire was sequenced with immunoSEQ multiplex PCR; TCRdb's copy has only in-frame clones and lacks some. The table has nearly 1,000,000 clones, more than 75% seen once. The V end was cut by 6 bases, the J end by 2 bases, with 11 bases between. Germline CDR1 reads MNHEY; CDR2 reads SMNVEV (reference sequence). The CDR3 has 13 residues. The origin of this receptor is a man aged 18 to 29 in good health. This chain uses TRBV27 with TRBJ2-7, with no clear D. Sequencing used memory CD4+ T cells sorted from blood. Sample subset: CD45RA-negative fraction. The CDR3, as DNA: TGTGCCAGCAGCCAAGACATTCCCTACGAGCAGTACTTC. Its translation: CASSQDIPYEQYF.